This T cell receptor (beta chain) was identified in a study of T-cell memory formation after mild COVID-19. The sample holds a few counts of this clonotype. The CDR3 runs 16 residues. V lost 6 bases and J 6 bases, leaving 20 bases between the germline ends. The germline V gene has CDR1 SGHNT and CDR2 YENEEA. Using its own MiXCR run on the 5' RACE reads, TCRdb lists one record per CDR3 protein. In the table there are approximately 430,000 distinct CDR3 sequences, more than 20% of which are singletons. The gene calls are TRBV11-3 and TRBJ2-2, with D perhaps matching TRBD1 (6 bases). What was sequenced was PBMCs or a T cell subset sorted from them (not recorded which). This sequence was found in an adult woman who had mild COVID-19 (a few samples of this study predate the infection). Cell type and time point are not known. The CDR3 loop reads CASSPSGARGAGELFF. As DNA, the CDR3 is TGTGCCAGCAGTCCGAGTGGTGCCAGGGGCGCCGGGGAGCTGTTTTTT.